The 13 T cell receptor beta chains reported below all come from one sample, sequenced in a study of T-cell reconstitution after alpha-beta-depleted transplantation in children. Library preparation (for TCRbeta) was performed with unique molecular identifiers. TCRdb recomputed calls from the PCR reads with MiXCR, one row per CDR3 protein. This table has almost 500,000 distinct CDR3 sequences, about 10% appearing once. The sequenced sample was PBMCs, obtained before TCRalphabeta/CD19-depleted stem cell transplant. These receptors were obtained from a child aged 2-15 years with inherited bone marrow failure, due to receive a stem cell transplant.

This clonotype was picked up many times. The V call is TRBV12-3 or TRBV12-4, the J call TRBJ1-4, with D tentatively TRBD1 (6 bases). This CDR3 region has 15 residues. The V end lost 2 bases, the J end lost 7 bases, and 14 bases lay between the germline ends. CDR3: CASSLIGGGSEKLFF. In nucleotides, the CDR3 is TGTGCCAGCAGTTTAATAGGGGGTGGTAGTGAAAAACTGTTTTTT.

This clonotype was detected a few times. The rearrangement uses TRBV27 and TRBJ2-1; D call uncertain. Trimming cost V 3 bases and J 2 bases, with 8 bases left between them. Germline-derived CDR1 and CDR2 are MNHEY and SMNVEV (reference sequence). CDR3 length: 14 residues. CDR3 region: CASSLDPTYNEQFF. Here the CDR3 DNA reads TGTGCCAGCAGTTTGGACCCAACCTACAATGAGCAGTTCTTC.

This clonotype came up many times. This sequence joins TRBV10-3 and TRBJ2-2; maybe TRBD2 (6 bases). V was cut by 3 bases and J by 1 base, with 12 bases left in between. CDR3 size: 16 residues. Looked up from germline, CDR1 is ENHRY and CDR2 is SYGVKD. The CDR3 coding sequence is TGTGCCATCAGTGATCCAACGGGACTGAACACCGGGGAGCTGTTTTTT. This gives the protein CAISDPTGLNTGELFF.

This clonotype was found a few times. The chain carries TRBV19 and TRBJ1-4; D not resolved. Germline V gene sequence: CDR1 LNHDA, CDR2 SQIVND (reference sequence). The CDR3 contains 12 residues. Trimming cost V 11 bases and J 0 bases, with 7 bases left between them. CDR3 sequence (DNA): TGTGCCGTATCTGCAACTAATGAAAAACTGTTTTTT. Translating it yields CAVSATNEKLFF.

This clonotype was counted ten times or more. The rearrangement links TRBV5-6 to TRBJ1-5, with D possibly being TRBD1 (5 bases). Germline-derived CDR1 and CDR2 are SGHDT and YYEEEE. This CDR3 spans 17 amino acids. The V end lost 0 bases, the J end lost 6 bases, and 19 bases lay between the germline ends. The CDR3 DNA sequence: TGTGCCAGCAGCTTGGCCTTCTCCGCGGGGGGACCTCAGCCCCAGCATTTT. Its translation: CASSLAFSAGGPQPQHF.

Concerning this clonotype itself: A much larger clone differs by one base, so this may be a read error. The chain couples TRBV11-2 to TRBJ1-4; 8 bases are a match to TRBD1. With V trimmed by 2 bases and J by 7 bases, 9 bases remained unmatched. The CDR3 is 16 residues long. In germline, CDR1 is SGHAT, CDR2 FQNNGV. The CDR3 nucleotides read TGTGCCAGCAGCTTACAGGGGGCTGGAGCTATTGAAAAACTGTTTTTT. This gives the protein CASSLQGAGAIEKLFF.

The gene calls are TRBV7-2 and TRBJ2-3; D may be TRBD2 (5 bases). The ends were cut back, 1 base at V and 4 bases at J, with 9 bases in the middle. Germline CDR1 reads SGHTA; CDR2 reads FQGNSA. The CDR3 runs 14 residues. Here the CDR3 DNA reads TGTGCCAGCAGCTTAGAGTGGGAGCCAGATACGCAGTATTTT. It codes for CASSLEWEPDTQYF. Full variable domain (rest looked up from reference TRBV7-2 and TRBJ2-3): GAGVSQSPSNKVTEKGKDVELRCDPISGHTALYWYRQSLGQGLEFLIYFQGNSAPDKSGLPSDRFSAERTGGSVSTLTIQRTQQEDSAVYLCASSLEWEPDTQYFGPGTRLTVL.

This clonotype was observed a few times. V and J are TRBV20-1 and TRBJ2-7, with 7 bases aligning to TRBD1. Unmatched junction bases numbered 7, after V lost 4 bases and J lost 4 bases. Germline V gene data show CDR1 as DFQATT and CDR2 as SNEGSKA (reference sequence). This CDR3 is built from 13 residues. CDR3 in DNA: TGCAGTGCTACCAGTGACAGGGCTTACGAGCAGTACTTC. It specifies CSATSDRAYEQYF.

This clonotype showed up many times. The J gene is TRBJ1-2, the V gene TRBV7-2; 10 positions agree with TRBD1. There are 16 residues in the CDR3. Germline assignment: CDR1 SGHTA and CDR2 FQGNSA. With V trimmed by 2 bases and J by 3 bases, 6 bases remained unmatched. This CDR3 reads CASSLSGTGVDYGYTF. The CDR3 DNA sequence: TGTGCCAGCAGCTTAAGCGGGACAGGGGTTGACTATGGCTACACCTTC.

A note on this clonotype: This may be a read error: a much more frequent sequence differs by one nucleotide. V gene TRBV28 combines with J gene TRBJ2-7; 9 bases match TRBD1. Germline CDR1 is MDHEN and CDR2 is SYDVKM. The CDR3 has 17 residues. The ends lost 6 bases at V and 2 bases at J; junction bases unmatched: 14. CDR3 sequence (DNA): TGTGCCAGCAGATCTGGGGCAGGGCGGGACAGGGCCTACGAGCAGTACTTC. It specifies CASRSGAGRDRAYEQYF.

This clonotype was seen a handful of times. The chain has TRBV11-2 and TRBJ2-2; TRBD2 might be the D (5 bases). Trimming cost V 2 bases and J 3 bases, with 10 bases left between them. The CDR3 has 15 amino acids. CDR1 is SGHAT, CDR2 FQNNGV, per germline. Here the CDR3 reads CASSLLARHTGELFF. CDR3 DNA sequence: TGTGCCAGCAGCTTACTAGCTCGGCACACCGGGGAGCTGTTTTTT.

CDR3 sequence: CASSPRTESYGYTF. DNA of the CDR3: TGTGCCAGCAGTCCTCGGACAGAGTCCTATGGCTACACCTTC. The V gene is TRBV27, the J gene TRBJ1-2, with TRBD1 as a possible D gene (6 bases). The CDR3 has 14 amino acids. In germline, CDR1 is MNHEY, CDR2 SMNVEV (reference sequence). Trimming pared 5 bases from V and 4 bases from J, leaving 14 bases between.

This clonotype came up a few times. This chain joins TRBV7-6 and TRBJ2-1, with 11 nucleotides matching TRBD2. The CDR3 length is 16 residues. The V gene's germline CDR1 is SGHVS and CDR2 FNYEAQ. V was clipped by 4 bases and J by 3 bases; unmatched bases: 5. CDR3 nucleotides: TGTGCCAGCAGCTCCGTCGGGACTAGCGGCTACAATGAGCAGTTCTTC. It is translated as CASSSVGTSGYNEQFF.